This T cell receptor beta chain was identified in a study of control samples from healthy donors and cancer patients. The assay was immunoSEQ multiplex PCR, and TCRdb's table has in-frame clones only and misses some. Of 84,000 or so clones listed, roughly nine tenths are singletons. Trimming took 5 bases from V and 7 from J; bases not matched to a gene: 7. The CDR3 extends over 14 amino acids. Germline V gene lookup returns CDR1 MNHNY and CDR2 SVGAGI (reference sequence). The V call is TRBV6-6, the J call TRBJ1-5; TRBD1 matches at 8 bases. What was sequenced was blood. This receptor was obtained from a man aged 50 to 60 in good health. CDR3 DNA sequence: TGTGCCAGCAGTCTCGGGACAGGAGGGCAGCCCCAGCATTTT. Amino acids: CASSLGTGGQPQHF.